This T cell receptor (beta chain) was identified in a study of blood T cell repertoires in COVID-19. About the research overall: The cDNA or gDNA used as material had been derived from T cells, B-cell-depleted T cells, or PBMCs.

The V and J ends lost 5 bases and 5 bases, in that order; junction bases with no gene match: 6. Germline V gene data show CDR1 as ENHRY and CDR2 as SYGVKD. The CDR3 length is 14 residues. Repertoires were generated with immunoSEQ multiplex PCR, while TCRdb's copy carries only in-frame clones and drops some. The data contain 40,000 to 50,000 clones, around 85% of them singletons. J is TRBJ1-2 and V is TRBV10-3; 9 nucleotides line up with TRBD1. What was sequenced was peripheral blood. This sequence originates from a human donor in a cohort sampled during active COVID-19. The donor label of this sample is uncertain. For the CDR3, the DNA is TGTGCCATCAGTCGGGTGGACAGGGGATATGGCTACACCTTC. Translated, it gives CAISRVDRGYGYTF.